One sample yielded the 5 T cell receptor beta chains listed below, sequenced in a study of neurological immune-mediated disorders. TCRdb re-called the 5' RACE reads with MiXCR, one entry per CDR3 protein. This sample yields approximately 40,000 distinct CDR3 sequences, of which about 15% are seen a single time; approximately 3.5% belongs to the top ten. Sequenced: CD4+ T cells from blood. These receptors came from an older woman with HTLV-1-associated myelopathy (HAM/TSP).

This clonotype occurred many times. CDR3 DNA sequence: TGCAGCGTTGATTCTCTGGTCACCGATGGCTACACCTTC. Encoded protein: CSVDSLVTDGYTF. The chain is built from TRBV29-1 and TRBJ1-2; D remains unclear. V lost 3 bases to trimming and J lost 6 bases, with 14 bases between them. CDR3 length equals 13 residues. The V gene's germline CDR1 is SQVTM and CDR2 ANQGSEA.

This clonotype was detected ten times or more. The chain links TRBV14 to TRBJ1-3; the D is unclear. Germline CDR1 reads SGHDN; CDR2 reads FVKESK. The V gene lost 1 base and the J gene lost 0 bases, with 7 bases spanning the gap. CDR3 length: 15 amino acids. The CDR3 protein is CASSQGSVSGNTIYF. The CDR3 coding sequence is TGTGCCAGCAGCCAAGGTAGCGTCTCTGGAAACACCATATATTTT.

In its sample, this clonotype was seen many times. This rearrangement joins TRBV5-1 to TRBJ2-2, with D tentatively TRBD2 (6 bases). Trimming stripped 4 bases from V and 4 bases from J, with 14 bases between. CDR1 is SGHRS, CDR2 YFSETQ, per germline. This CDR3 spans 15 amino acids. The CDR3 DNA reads TGCGCCAGCAGCCCCAACACCGGGGGCACCGGGGAGCTGTTTTTT. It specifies CASSPNTGGTGELFF.

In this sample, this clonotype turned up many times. DNA for the CDR3: TGTGCCAGCAGTTACGCCCGGACTAGCGGGGGGGCCGTTCCCTACGAGCAGTACTTC. This codes for CASSYARTSGGAVPYEQYF. The chain carries TRBV6-5 and TRBJ2-7; 15 nucleotides agree with TRBD2. The CDR3 covers 19 residues. Germline V CDR1 and CDR2: MNHEY, SVGAGI. The junction had 10 bases not matched to a gene; V was cut back by 2 bases and J by 2 bases.

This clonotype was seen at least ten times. CDR3: CSASSGTVLIDTQYF. Written as DNA, the CDR3 is TGCAGTGCTAGTTCCGGGACTGTCCTAATAGATACGCAGTATTTT. The chain carries TRBV20-1 and TRBJ2-3; possibly TRBD2 for D (6 bases). The germline V gene has CDR1 DFQATT and CDR2 SNEGSKA (reference sequence). V was cut by 3 bases and J by 5 bases, with 18 bases left in between. This CDR3 is 15 amino acids long.